The 30 T cell receptor beta chains in this list originate from one sample, sequenced in a study of regulatory dendritic cells for organ transplantation (dated by TCRdb to the late 2010s). Antigens for these TCRs are unknown. Library method: the immunoSEQ multiplex PCR assay. This is the immuneACCESS table as TCRdb keeps it, with only in-frame sequences that have V and J called. A part of the clones is gone; compared with another copy, unresolved V genes explain less than half, and the rest is unexplained. Recorded for this sample are about 12,000 clones; roughly 64% of them occurred a single time. The leading ten clones occupy about 1.1% of the sample. Sorted T cell subsets were CFSE-labeled and co-cultured for around five days with allogeneic regulatory or mature dendritic cells at a 1:10 DC:T ratio. The sequencing sample was made of naive CD8+ T cells from blood cultured with dendritic cells. The cell subset or site label, read with the paper, signifies: CD45RA+ naive T cells. The receptors here all came from a human donor in good health.

CDR3 residues: CASASYEQYF. The CDR3 bases are TGTGCCAGCGCTAGCTACGAGCAGTACTTC. The V gene is TRBV2, the J gene TRBJ2-7; the D is unclear. The CDR3 extends over 10 amino acids. V lost 8 bases and J lost 3, with 5 bases in between. Germline V lookup: CDR1 SNHLY, CDR2 FYNNEI.

This clone was counted between two and nine times. The V gene is TRBV2, the J gene TRBJ1-5; D gene unclear. Germline V gives CDR1 SNHLY, CDR2 FYNNEI. The CDR3 has 16 amino acids. The V and J ends lost 7 bases and 2 bases respectively, with 18 bases between them. The CDR3 DNA reads as TGTGCCAGCATAGGTCCGGGTTTTACGGGCAATCAGCCCCAGCATTTT. This encodes CASIGPGFTGNQPQHF. Filled out from reference TRBV2 and TRBJ1-5, the complete variable domain reads EPEVTQTPSHQVTQMGQEVILRCVPISNHLYFYWYRQILGQKVEFLVSFYNNEISEKSEIFDDQFSVERPDGSNFTLKIRSTKLEDSAMYFCASIGPGFTGNQPQHFGDGTRLSIL.

This chain joins TRBV29-1 and TRBJ2-1; 12 positions agree with TRBD2. The CDR3 spans 14 residues. Trimming removed 8 bases from V and 2 bases from J; junction bases left unmatched: 4. From germline, CDR1 is SQVTM and CDR2 ANQGSEA. CDR3 loop: CSTSGGLPYNEQFF. The CDR3 DNA sequence: TGCAGCACTAGCGGGGGGCTCCCCTACAATGAGCAGTTCTTC.

This clone was detected a few times. V is TRBV4-1 and J is TRBJ1-5, with a possible D match to TRBD1 (6 bases). Germline-derived CDR1 and CDR2 are MGHRA and YSYEKL. The V gene lost 1 base and the J gene lost 0 bases, with 13 bases spanning the gap. This CDR3 has 17 residues. CDR3 residues: CASSQVYRVDSNQPQHF. CDR3 sequence (DNA): TGCGCCAGCAGCCAAGTGTACAGGGTCGATAGCAATCAGCCCCAGCATTTT.

V gene TRBV12-5 combines with J gene TRBJ2-2; no firm D call. V lost 3 bases and J lost 6, with 14 bases in between. This CDR3 has 15 residues. Germline-derived CDR1 and CDR2 are LGHNT and FRNRAP. The CDR3 spells CASGFPVPSSGELFF. The CDR3 DNA reads as TGTGCTAGTGGTTTCCCGGTTCCGTCGTCCGGGGAGCTGTTTTTT.

The gene calls are TRBV4-3 and TRBJ1-5; D may be TRBD1 (5 bases). Germline lookup yields CDR1 LGHNA and CDR2 YSLEER. The ends were cut back, 0 bases at V and 7 bases at J, with 28 bases in the middle. This CDR3 is 20 amino acids long. In nucleotides, the CDR3 is TGCGCCAGCAGCCAAGATTGGGTCCTGTGGCAGGGAAAATCACAACAGCCCCAGCATTTT. This codes for CASSQDWVLWQGKSQQPQHF.

The chain links TRBV9 to TRBJ1-3; maybe TRBD1 (6 bases). The germline V gene has CDR1 SGDLS and CDR2 YYNGEE. The CDR3 runs 14 residues. The V gene lost 4 bases and the J gene lost 0 bases, with 8 bases spanning the gap. Here the CDR3 DNA reads TGTGCCAGCAGCCCGGACAGCTCTGGAAACACCATATATTTT. Amino acids: CASSPDSSGNTIYF.

This clone was detected only a few times. The V gene is TRBV7-9, the J gene TRBJ2-1; D not certain. The germline V gene encodes CDR1 SEHNR and CDR2 FQNEAQ (reference sequence). This CDR3 spans 14 amino acids. V was trimmed by 2 bases and J by 3 bases, leaving 8 bases between them. The CDR3 protein is CASSLPRNYNEQFF. CDR3 nucleotides: TGTGCCAGCAGCTTACCGAGGAACTACAATGAGCAGTTCTTC.

This sequence joins TRBV29-1 and TRBJ2-1; 9 nucleotides line up with TRBD1. Germline CDR1 reads SQVTM; CDR2 reads ANQGSEA. The V and J ends lost 3 bases and 12 bases, in that order; junction bases with no gene match: 6. CDR3 length: 12 amino acids. CDR3 loop: CSVEVGQGMQFF. CDR3 coding DNA: TGCAGCGTTGAGGTGGGACAGGGAATGCAGTTCTTC.

This sequence joins TRBV9 and TRBJ1-3; D not certain. Germline V gene sequence: CDR1 SGDLS, CDR2 YYNGEE. V shed 0 bases and J shed 0 bases, with 4 bases lying between them. The CDR3 totals 14 residues. The CDR3 protein is CASSVASSGNTIYF. CDR3 in DNA: TGTGCCAGCAGCGTAGCATCCTCTGGAAACACCATATATTTT.

The V and J genes are TRBV7-6 and TRBJ2-1; 8 nucleotides align to TRBD2. Germline values: CDR1 SGHVS, CDR2 FNYEAQ. The CDR3 spans 16 residues. J lost 2 bases, V lost 1 base, and 4 bases had no gene match. The CDR3 coding sequence is TGTGCCAGCAGCTTAGGGGGACTAGTTGCCTACAATGAGCAGTTCTTC. Translation gives CASSLGGLVAYNEQFF.

DNA for the CDR3: TGCAGCGTCCCGGGGTGGGCCACCGGGGAGCTGTTTTTT. This translates into CSVPGWATGELFF. The V and J genes are TRBV29-1 and TRBJ2-2; D is perhaps TRBD2 (5 bases). Germline V gives CDR1 SQVTM, CDR2 ANQGSEA. V dropped 6 bases and J dropped 4 bases, with 12 bases sitting between them. The CDR3 extends over 13 amino acids.

This chain links TRBV13 with TRBJ2-6, with 11 bases fitting TRBD2. Germline CDR1 PRHDT, CDR2 FYEKMQ (reference sequence). This CDR3 comprises 20 residues. The J segment lost 1 base and the V segment lost 5 bases, leaving 13 bases of the junction unmatched. The CDR3 is CASSIPIAGGPLSGANVLTF. The CDR3 DNA follows: TGTGCCAGCAGCATCCCGATAGCGGGGGGGCCCCTTTCTGGGGCCAACGTCCTGACTTTC.

The rearrangement uses TRBV27 and TRBJ1-1; 10 bases match TRBD1. The CDR3 contains 13 residues. Looked up from germline, CDR1 is MNHEY and CDR2 is SMNVEV (reference sequence). V shed 8 bases, J shed 4 bases, and the junction held 4 bases outside the gene matches. The CDR3, as DNA: TGTGCCAGCTGTGGACAGGGGGGCACTGAAGCTTTCTTT. As protein: CASCGQGGTEAFF.

This clone was seen a handful of times. The V call is TRBV6-5, the J call TRBJ2-1; no firm D call. The V and J ends lost 0 bases and 6 bases respectively, with 6 bases between them. CDR1 is MNHEY and CDR2 is SVGAGI in the germline V gene. The CDR3 covers 13 residues. CDR3 protein: CASSYSSGNEQFF. CDR3 DNA sequence: TGTGCCAGCAGTTACTCTTCAGGCAATGAGCAGTTCTTC.

V gene TRBV29-1 combines with J gene TRBJ2-7; TRBD2 might be the D (5 bases). This CDR3 is built from 14 residues. Germline V CDR1 and CDR2: SQVTM, ANQGSEA. Deletions cut 6 bases from V and 7 bases from J, with 22 bases between. CDR3 in amino acids: CSVIEAGVRGEQYF. Written as DNA, the CDR3 is TGCAGCGTCATCGAGGCCGGAGTTCGCGGGGAGCAGTACTTC.

The V and J genes are TRBV27 and TRBJ1-5; D may be TRBD1 (6 bases). From germline, CDR1 is MNHEY and CDR2 SMNVEV (reference sequence). The V gene lost 5 bases and the J gene lost 1 base, with 9 bases spanning the gap. This CDR3 region has 14 residues. CDR3 loop: CASSPGVSNQPQHF. The CDR3 coding sequence is TGTGCCAGCAGTCCAGGGGTGAGCAATCAGCCCCAGCATTTT.

The chain is built from TRBV19 and TRBJ2-1, with a weak D call TRBD1 (6 bases). Per germline, CDR1 LNHDA and CDR2 SQIVND (reference sequence). Trimming shortened V by 6 bases and J by 6 bases, and 15 bases separated the two germline ends. This CDR3 has 14 residues. CDR3 loop: CASRSQGHSNEQFF. The CDR3 DNA reads TGTGCCAGTAGGTCCCAGGGGCATAGCAATGAGCAGTTCTTC.

CDR3 DNA sequence: TGTGCCAGCAGCTTACGGGGGGACACTGAAGCTTTCTTT. Its translation: CASSLRGDTEAFF. V and J are TRBV7-2 and TRBJ1-1; the D gene is possibly TRBD1 (5 bases). With 2 bases removed from V and 3 bases from J, the gap between germline ends came to 7 bases. CDR3 size: 13 residues. Germline V gives CDR1 SGHTA, CDR2 FQGNSA.

In this sample, this clone turned up a few times. The chain has TRBV13 and TRBJ2-7; 8 bases align to TRBD1. The CDR3 length is 15 residues. Losses at the gene ends were 3 bases for V and 5 bases for J; bases not matched to a gene: 9. Germline V lookup: CDR1 PRHDT, CDR2 FYEKMQ (reference sequence). CDR3 DNA sequence: TGTGCCAGCAGCTTCTTTGGGACAGGCAACCACGAGCAGTACTTC. It encodes CASSFFGTGNHEQYF.

The chain carries TRBV28 and TRBJ2-3; possible D gene TRBD1, 6 bases. CDR1 and CDR2 (germline): MDHEN, SYDVKM. Trimming took 4 bases from V and 1 from J, leaving 9 bases between them. This CDR3 region has 14 residues. CDR3 coding DNA: TGTGCCAGCAGTTCCCGGACAGGCACAGATACGCAGTATTTT. Its translation: CASSSRTGTDTQYF.

The chain is built from TRBV27 and TRBJ2-7, with 8 positions matching TRBD1. V shed 6 bases and J 3 bases; nucleotides not matched to a gene: 4. The CDR3 runs 13 residues. Germline CDR1 reads MNHEY; CDR2 reads SMNVEV (reference sequence). CDR3 loop: CASSWDRNYEQYF. The DNA for the CDR3 is TGTGCCAGCAGCTGGGACAGGAACTACGAGCAGTACTTC.

This clone was observed a handful of times. The rearrangement uses TRBV6-1 and TRBJ1-6; the D is unclear. In germline, CDR1 is MNHNS, CDR2 SASEGT. Trimming pared 5 bases from V and 5 bases from J, leaving 10 bases between. The CDR3 runs to 14 residues. This CDR3 is CASSSAGNNSPLHF. The CDR3 DNA is TGTGCCAGCAGTTCGGCGGGTAATAATTCACCCCTCCACTTT.

There are a few counts of this clone. The rearrangement uses TRBV27 and TRBJ2-1; 10 bases align to TRBD2. The CDR3 runs to 14 residues. V shed 5 bases and J 7 bases; nucleotides not matched to a gene: 5. Per the germline V gene, CDR1 is MNHEY and CDR2 is SMNVEV (reference sequence). The CDR3 nucleotides read TGTGCCAGCAGTCCGGGACTAGCGTGGAATGAGCAGTTCTTC. Residues: CASSPGLAWNEQFF.

V gene TRBV4-2 combines with J gene TRBJ2-1; the D gene is possibly TRBD2 (6 bases). This CDR3 region has 15 residues. Per germline, CDR1 LGHNA and CDR2 YNFKEQ. V shed 4 bases and J shed 6 bases, with 16 bases lying between them. CDR3 sequence reads: CASSRGTREANEQFF. CDR3 sequence (DNA): TGTGCCAGCAGCCGCGGGACCCGGGAAGCCAATGAGCAGTTCTTC.

The V gene is TRBV4-1, the J gene TRBJ1-2, with D unclear. The CDR3 covers 16 residues. Trimming pared 0 bases from V and 1 base from J, leaving 12 bases between. From germline, CDR1 is MGHRA and CDR2 YSYEKL. The DNA of the CDR3 is TGCGCCAGCAGCCAAGATCTATTAGAACGTAACTATGGCTACACCTTC. It translates to CASSQDLLERNYGYTF.

This clone was counted once. This rearrangement joins TRBV7-9 to TRBJ2-7; D remains ambiguous. Germline loops: CDR1 SEHNR, CDR2 FQNEAQ (reference sequence). The ends were cut back, 4 bases at V and 0 bases at J, with 7 bases in the middle. CDR3 length: 13 residues. The CDR3 DNA reads TGTGCCAGCAGCTCAGGTAGCTCCTACGAGCAGTACTTC. It translates to CASSSGSSYEQYF.

The chain joins TRBV4-3 to TRBJ2-1; D is possibly TRBD2 (6 bases). Germline V lookup: CDR1 LGHNA, CDR2 YSLEER. The CDR3 covers 18 residues. Between the trimmed V and J ends, which lost 1 base and 2 bases, there was a span of 18 bases. CDR3 loop: CASSQAPLGGGPYNEQFF. The CDR3 coding sequence is TGCGCCAGCAGCCAAGCCCCCTTGGGAGGCGGACCCTACAATGAGCAGTTCTTC.

In this sample, this clone turned up a few times. V and J are TRBV11-2 and TRBJ2-7, with D perhaps TRBD2 (6 bases). Between the trimmed V and J ends, which lost 1 base and 0 bases, there was a span of 16 bases. The germline CDR1 and CDR2 sequences are SGHAT and FQNNGV. The CDR3 is 17 residues long. The CDR3 loop reads CASSLAWGDPISYEQYF. CDR3 coding DNA: TGTGCCAGCAGCTTAGCGTGGGGGGACCCGATCTCCTACGAGCAGTACTTC.

This chain connects TRBV4-1 to TRBJ1-5; possible D gene TRBD1, 5 bases. Germline CDR1 MGHRA, CDR2 YSYEKL. Deletions cut 1 base from V and 4 bases from J, with 8 bases between. The CDR3 is 14 residues long. The CDR3 region is CASSQGPGNQPQHF. The CDR3 nucleotides read TGCGCCAGCAGCCAAGGTCCAGGGAATCAGCCCCAGCATTTT.